Shown below are 31 T cell receptor beta chains from a single sample sequenced in a study of shared clonotypes between healthy human individuals. Only in-frame clones appear in the TCRdb table, and some are missing; sequencing was by immunoSEQ multiplex PCR. The table shows some 2,000,000 clones, with roughly 96% occurring only once. Material for sequencing was naive CD4+ T cells sorted from blood. Stated subset: CD45RA+ positively selected. All receptors derive from a man between 18 and 29 years old in good health.

This sequence joins TRBV6-1 and TRBJ2-5; D unresolved. Germline V gives CDR1 MNHNS, CDR2 SASEGT. The CDR3 has 12 residues. V was shortened by 0 bases and J by 5 bases, with 4 bases between the two germline ends. CDR3 in amino acids: CASSEAMETQYF. The CDR3, as DNA: TGTGCCAGCAGTGAAGCGATGGAGACCCAGTACTTC.

The chain uses TRBV2 and TRBJ1-6, with 8 bases identical to TRBD1. This CDR3 has 15 residues. J was trimmed by 9 bases and V by 6 bases; bases with no gene match: 10. Germline CDR1 is SNHLY and CDR2 is FYNNEI. In nucleotides, the CDR3 is TGTGCCAGCAGCGACCTGGGACAGGCGTTTTCACCCCTCCACTTT. Translated: CASSDLGQAFSPLHF. Variable domain in full (rest from reference TRBV2 and TRBJ1-6): EPEVTQTPSHQVTQMGQEVILRCVPISNHLYFYWYRQILGQKVEFLVSFYNNEISEKSEIFDDQFSVERPDGSNFTLKIRSTKLEDSAMYFCASSDLGQAFSPLHFGNGTRLTVT.

This chain joins TRBV7-2 and TRBJ1-3; TRBD1 matches at 9 bases. The length of the CDR3 is 14 residues. V was clipped by 1 base and J by 8 bases; unmatched bases: 3. The germline V gene encodes CDR1 SGHTA and CDR2 FQGNSA. This chain's CDR3 is CASSLGDRVDTIYF. The CDR3, as DNA: TGTGCCAGCAGCTTAGGGGACAGGGTTGACACCATATATTTT.

This chain connects TRBV4-1 to TRBJ2-7, with TRBD1 matching over 10 bases. V lost 3 bases, J lost 4 bases, and 6 bases stayed unmatched. From germline, CDR1 is MGHRA and CDR2 YSYEKL. The length of the CDR3 is 15 residues. The CDR3 sequence: CASSHTPGQGYEQYF. The CDR3 nucleotides read TGCGCCAGCAGCCATACACCGGGACAGGGGTACGAGCAGTACTTC.

Concerning this clone itself: Additional DNA sequences in this sample encode the identical CDR3. The rearrangement links TRBV2 to TRBJ2-2; D is uncertain. CDR3 length: 13 amino acids. Germline V CDR1 and CDR2: SNHLY, FYNNEI. Deletions cut 4 bases from V and 1 base from J, with 4 bases between. The CDR3 DNA follows: TGTGCCAGCAGTGTGGAGAACACCGGGGAGCTGTTTTTT. Amino acid sequence: CASSVENTGELFF.

The J gene is TRBJ2-5, the V gene TRBV19; 9 nucleotides align to TRBD2. The J call may be in error: the DNA end matches TRBJ2-7 better. The germline gives CDR1 LNHDA, CDR2 SQIVND (reference sequence). The CDR3 extends over 19 amino acids. The CDR3 here is CASSTQPARRSGGSHEQYF. The DNA of the CDR3 is TGTGCCAGTAGTACCCAACCCGCTAGGCGGAGCGGGGGGTCCCACGAGCAGTACTTC.

The V gene is TRBV30, the J gene TRBJ1-3; a weak D match, TRBD1 (5 bases). The ends were cut back, 2 bases at V and 3 bases at J, with 14 bases in the middle. From germline, CDR1 is GTSNPN and CDR2 SVGIG (reference sequence). The CDR3 is made up of 15 amino acids. For the CDR3, the DNA is TGTGCCTGGAGTACCGGGGGGGTGCGTGGAAACACCATATATTTT. It encodes CAWSTGGVRGNTIYF.

Details on this clone: Other DNA sequences of this sample code for an identical CDR3. The rearrangement links TRBV7-2 to TRBJ2-6; D ambiguous. Germline CDR1 reads SGHTA; CDR2 reads FQGNSA. Trimming shortened V by 6 bases and J by 0 bases, and 6 bases separated the two germline ends. The CDR3 is made up of 14 amino acids. The CDR3 region has the DNA TGTGCCAGCAGTCTAGACTCTGGGGCCAACGTCCTGACTTTC. Encoded protein: CASSLDSGANVLTF.

The chain is built from TRBV11-3 and TRBJ2-1; TRBD2 agrees at 14 bases. The CDR3 loop spans 15 amino acids. Germline loops: CDR1 SGHNT, CDR2 YENEEA. The V segment lost 5 bases and the J segment 8 bases; nucleotides outside the gene matches: 5. CDR3 residues: CASSKGTSGGDEQFF. CDR3 nucleotides: TGTGCCAGCAGCAAGGGGACTAGCGGGGGCGATGAGCAGTTCTTC.

The chain carries TRBV5-4 and TRBJ2-1; 12 positions agree with TRBD2. The V segment lost 4 bases and the J segment 8 bases; nucleotides outside the gene matches: 7. Looked up from germline, CDR1 is SGHNT and CDR2 is YYREEE (reference sequence). The CDR3 length is 15 residues. CDR3 nucleotides: TGTGCCAGCAGCGCTAGCGGGAGGGCCTGGGATGAGCAGTTCTTC. Translated: CASSASGRAWDEQFF.

The chain combines TRBV6-5 with TRBJ1-5, with D perhaps matching TRBD1 (6 bases). Germline lookup yields CDR1 MNHEY and CDR2 SVGAGI. CDR3 length: 16 residues. V shed 2 bases and J shed 1 base, with 12 bases lying between them. The DNA of the CDR3 is TGTGCCAGCAGTTACGGACAGCGAGGGAGCAATCAGCCCCAGCATTTT. Residues: CASSYGQRGSNQPQHF.

CDR3 amino acids: CASSLVGGGSYNEQFF. The CDR3 coding sequence is TGTGCCAGCAGCTTGGTAGGGGGTGGCTCCTACAATGAGCAGTTCTTC. This sequence joins TRBV5-6 and TRBJ2-1; possible D gene TRBD1, 6 bases. Germline values: CDR1 SGHDT, CDR2 YYEEEE. V shed 0 bases and J shed 0 bases, with 10 bases lying between them. This CDR3 region has 16 residues.

This sequence joins TRBV7-6 and TRBJ2-7; possible D gene TRBD2, 6 bases. Germline V gives CDR1 SGHVS, CDR2 FNYEAQ. Trimming cost V 5 bases and J 2 bases, with 13 bases left between them. There are 14 residues in the CDR3. This chain's CDR3 is CASSPVGGPYEQYF. CDR3 DNA sequence: TGTGCCAGCAGCCCCGTGGGAGGACCCTACGAGCAGTACTTC. Filled out from reference TRBV7-6 and TRBJ2-7, the complete variable domain reads GAGVSQSPRYKVTKRGQDVALRCDPISGHVSLYWYRQALGQGPEFLTYFNYEAQQDKSGLPNDRFSAERPEGSISTLTIQRTEQRDSAMYRCASSPVGGPYEQYFGPGTRLTVT.

This sequence joins TRBV6-5 and TRBJ1-1; tentative D call: TRBD1 (5 bases). The CDR3 runs to 15 residues. Germline V CDR1 and CDR2: MNHEY, SVGAGI. Trimming removed 2 bases at V and 4 bases at J, with 14 bases between. The CDR3 bases are TGTGCCAGCAGTTACGCCGGCGGGGGGGGCACTGAAGCTTTCTTT. It is translated as CASSYAGGGGTEAFF.

The V call is TRBV27, the J call TRBJ2-2; no definite D call. The germline V gene encodes CDR1 MNHEY and CDR2 SMNVEV (reference sequence). CDR3 length equals 14 residues. Trimming stripped 0 bases from V and 4 bases from J, with 6 bases between. This CDR3 reads CASSLSRITGELFF. CDR3 DNA sequence: TGTGCCAGCAGTTTATCGCGGATCACCGGGGAGCTGTTTTTT.

The chain links TRBV4-2 to TRBJ2-1; TRBD2 agrees at 12 bases. V dropped 0 bases and J dropped 6; count of bases not matched to a gene: 9. The CDR3 loop spans 18 amino acids. Germline CDR1 is LGHNA and CDR2 is YNFKEQ. DNA for the CDR3: TGTGCCAGCAGCCAAGATCTCCTCAGGACTAGCGGGGTCAATGAGCAGTTCTTC. Protein sequence: CASSQDLLRTSGVNEQFF.

In its sample, this clone was seen once. One end of the junction does not line up with germline, which may come from a read error. The chain is built from TRBV11-2 and TRBJ2-1; D not resolved. CDR1 is SGHAT, CDR2 FQNNGV, per germline. The length of the CDR3 is 16 residues. This CDR3 is CASSTHRAPAYSEQFF. The CDR3, as DNA: TGTGCCAGCAGCACGCATAGAGCCCCCGCGTACAGTGAGCAGTTCTTC.

The genes are TRBV27 and TRBJ1-2; D is unresolved. V shed 6 bases and J shed 2 bases, with 16 bases lying between them. Germline V gives CDR1 MNHEY, CDR2 SMNVEV (reference sequence). This CDR3 comprises 15 residues. CDR3 in DNA: TGTGCCAGCAGGGAGCTGGACCGGGCCAACTATGGCTACACCTTC. Translating gives CASRELDRANYGYTF.

The V gene is TRBV6-6, the J gene TRBJ2-7; 9 bases are a match to TRBD1. CDR1 is MNHNY, CDR2 SVGAGI, per germline (reference sequence). The CDR3 is 15 residues long. Trimming removed 2 bases from V and 7 bases from J; junction bases left unmatched: 9. The CDR3 nucleotides are TGTGCCAGCAGTTACCGACAGGGACAGGGATCAGAGCAGTACTTC. This codes for CASSYRQGQGSEQYF.

Remarks on this clone: This specimen includes other DNA sequences encoding the same CDR3. The CDR3 protein is CASSLETGNYGYTF. In nucleotides, the CDR3 is TGTGCCAGCAGCTTAGAGACAGGGAACTATGGCTACACCTTC. This chain links TRBV7-9 with TRBJ1-2; TRBD1 agrees at 7 bases. The CDR3 runs to 14 residues. Trimming took 1 base from V and 2 from J; bases not matched to a gene: 1. Germline V gene lookup returns CDR1 SEHNR and CDR2 FQNEAQ (reference sequence).

As regards this clone: A much larger clone lies one base from this, so it may be a read error. Other DNA sequences in this sample translate to the same CDR3. The chain has TRBV18 and TRBJ2-7, with TRBD2 as a possible D gene (5 bases). With 3 bases removed from V and 0 bases from J, the gap between germline ends came to 6 bases. The V gene's germline CDR1 is KGHSH and CDR2 LQKENI. The CDR3 length is 13 residues. This chain's CDR3 is CASSPGNSYEQYF. The CDR3 nucleotides read TGTGCCAGCTCACCCGGGAACTCCTACGAGCAGTACTTC.

The chain is built from TRBV5-1 and TRBJ1-6; D gene unclear. CDR3 size: 16 residues. V lost 0 bases to trimming and J lost 8 bases, with 15 bases between them. The germline V gene encodes CDR1 SGHRS and CDR2 YFSETQ. CDR3 DNA sequence: TGCGCCAGCAGCTTGGCCGGCGGCGGGAGGGATTCACCCCTCCACTTT. This gives the protein CASSLAGGGRDSPLHF.

V gene TRBV29-1 combines with J gene TRBJ1-4, with 8 positions matching TRBD1. In germline, CDR1 is SQVTM, CDR2 ANQGSEA. Losses at the gene ends were 7 bases for V and 7 bases for J; bases not matched to a gene: 8. The CDR3 contains 13 residues. The CDR3 here is CSGQGAQGEKLFF. As DNA, the CDR3 is TGCAGCGGGCAGGGGGCGCAGGGTGAAAAACTGTTTTTT.

The genes are TRBV9 and TRBJ2-5; no firm D call. The CDR3 spans 15 residues. The germline CDR1 and CDR2 sequences are SGDLS and YYNGEE. Trimming stripped 0 bases from V and 0 bases from J, with 9 bases between. The CDR3 loop is CASSVGSRDQETQYF. In nucleotides, the CDR3 is TGTGCCAGCAGCGTAGGGTCCAGAGACCAAGAGACCCAGTACTTC.

This clone was picked up a small number of times. This chain links TRBV6-1 with TRBJ2-3; 8 positions agree with TRBD2. Trimming took 6 bases from V and 3 from J; bases not matched to a gene: 8. This CDR3 spans 15 amino acids. Per the germline V gene, CDR1 is MNHNS and CDR2 is SASEGT. The CDR3 nucleotides read TGTGCCAGCAGGAGCGGGAGATTGGGAACAGATACGCAGTATTTT. This encodes CASRSGRLGTDTQYF.

V is TRBV5-1 and J is TRBJ1-4; D call uncertain. V dropped 3 bases and J dropped 7 bases, with 10 bases sitting between them. The CDR3 has 13 residues. Looked up from germline, CDR1 is SGHRS and CDR2 is YFSETQ. The CDR3 loop is CASSWTVGEKLFF. The CDR3, as DNA: TGCGCCAGCAGCTGGACCGTAGGTGAAAAACTGTTTTTT.

The chain links TRBV9 to TRBJ2-2; D is unclear. Per germline, CDR1 SGDLS and CDR2 YYNGEE. This CDR3 contains 13 residues. V lost 6 bases, J lost 4 bases, and 10 bases lay in between. The CDR3 protein is CASTGDSTGELFF. CDR3 nucleotides: TGTGCCAGCACAGGAGATTCCACCGGGGAGCTGTTTTTT. The variable domain in full, with the rest retrieved from reference TRBV9 and TRBJ2-2, is DSGVTQTPKHLITATGQRVTLRCSPRSGDLSVYWYQQSLDQGLQFLIQYYNGEERAKGNILERFSAQQFPDLHSELNLSSLELGDSALYFCASTGDSTGELFFGEGSRLTVL.

The CDR3 is CASQPAGRGNTIYF. The CDR3 bases are TGTGCCAGCCAACCCGCAGGGCGTGGAAACACCATATATTTT. V is TRBV18 and J is TRBJ1-3, with a possible D match to TRBD1 (5 bases). The length of the CDR3 is 14 residues. Germline CDR1 KGHSH, CDR2 LQKENI. The V end was cut by 8 bases, the J end by 3 bases, with 14 bases between.

The chain links TRBV7-9 to TRBJ2-3; 7 bases line up with TRBD2. V lost 6 bases and J lost 2; bases outside the gene matches: 8. The CDR3 has 15 amino acids. Germline CDR1 SEHNR, CDR2 FQNEAQ (reference sequence). Written as DNA, the CDR3 is TGTGCCAGCAGTATTCAAGCGGGGACCACAGATACGCAGTATTTT. This translates into CASSIQAGTTDTQYF.

The CDR3 spells CASRVGQGDNEKLFF. CDR3 coding DNA: TGTGCCAGCAGAGTCGGACAGGGGGATAATGAAAAACTGTTTTTT. This chain uses TRBV2 with TRBJ1-4; 10 nucleotides match TRBD1. CDR1 and CDR2 from the germline V gene are SNHLY and FYNNEI. V gave up 6 bases and J gave up 4 bases; unmatched junction bases: 5. This CDR3 has 15 residues. Variable domain in full (rest from reference TRBV2 and TRBJ1-4): EPEVTQTPSHQVTQMGQEVILRCVPISNHLYFYWYRQILGQKVEFLVSFYNNEISEKSEIFDDQFSVERPDGSNFTLKIRSTKLEDSAMYFCASRVGQGDNEKLFFGSGTQLSVL.

This clone came up once. The V and J genes are TRBV13 and TRBJ1-2; 7 bases are a match to TRBD1. V gave up 5 bases and J gave up 4 bases; unmatched junction bases: 7. Germline CDR1 is PRHDT and CDR2 is FYEKMQ (reference sequence). This CDR3 is built from 14 residues. CDR3 coding DNA: TGTGCCAGCAGCCCCAGACAGGGAACCTATGGCTACACCTTC. Translating it yields CASSPRQGTYGYTF. The full variable domain, with the rest looked up from reference TRBV13 and TRBJ1-2, is AAGVIQSPRHLIKEKRETATLKCYPIPRHDTVYWYQQGPGQDPQFLISFYEKMQSDKGSIPDRFSAQQFSDYHSELNMSSLELGDSALYFCASSPRQGTYGYTFGSGTRLTVV.